This passage covers 31 T cell receptor beta chains from one sample sequenced in a study of blood T cell repertoires in COVID-19. Repertoires were generated with immunoSEQ multiplex PCR, while TCRdb's copy carries only in-frame clones and drops some. The profile shows around 330,000 clones, around 84% of them singletons. Sequencing was done on a sample of PBMCs or T cells enriched from blood (not recorded which). These receptors were taken from a young woman who had been exposed to COVID-19.

This chain uses TRBV7-3 with TRBJ1-2, with D tentatively TRBD1 (6 bases). Trimming shortened V by 6 bases and J by 3 bases, and 17 bases separated the two germline ends. Per germline, CDR1 SGHTA and CDR2 FQGTGA. This CDR3 spans 15 amino acids. The CDR3 DNA reads as TGTGCCAGCAGACAAGACCAGGGGCCTTACTATGGCTACACCTTC. This encodes CASRQDQGPYYGYTF.

The chain carries TRBV7-6 and TRBJ2-7, with 15 bases fitting TRBD2. The CDR3 contains 15 residues. Germline V gives CDR1 SGHVS, CDR2 FNYEAQ. V lost 5 bases, J lost 5 bases, and 4 bases stayed unmatched. The CDR3 reads CASSPGLAGGDEQYF. CDR3 nucleotide sequence: TGTGCCAGCAGCCCGGGACTAGCGGGAGGCGACGAGCAGTACTTC.

The V call is TRBV9, the J call TRBJ2-1, with TRBD2 matching over 13 bases. CDR1 and CDR2 from the germline V gene are SGDLS and YYNGEE. The length of the CDR3 is 18 residues. Trimming took 3 bases from V and 0 from J; bases not matched to a gene: 6. This chain's CDR3 is CASSAGTSGASSYNEQFF. The DNA of the CDR3 is TGTGCCAGCAGCGCCGGGACTAGCGGGGCGAGCTCCTACAATGAGCAGTTCTTC.

This clone occurred a few times. The chain has TRBV5-1 and TRBJ2-2, with 7 positions matching TRBD1. There are 15 residues in the CDR3. V lost 0 bases to trimming and J lost 2 bases; unmatched junction nucleotides: 1. Germline CDR1 and CDR2: SGHRS and YFSETQ. CDR3 sequence: CASSLDRGNTGELFF. For the CDR3, the DNA is TGCGCCAGCAGCTTGGACAGGGGAAACACCGGGGAGCTGTTTTTT.

This clone was observed once. This chain uses TRBV19 with TRBJ2-2; no clear D gene. Trimming shortened V by 6 bases and J by 2 bases, and 13 bases separated the two germline ends. The V gene's germline CDR1 is LNHDA and CDR2 SQIVND (reference sequence). The CDR3 is 15 residues long. The CDR3 sequence is CASSLIRRNTGELFF. The CDR3, as DNA: TGTGCCAGTAGCCTGATACGCAGAAACACCGGGGAGCTGTTTTTT.

A few counts support this clone. J is TRBJ1-5 and V is TRBV19; tentative D call: TRBD1 (6 bases). The CDR3 has 13 amino acids. Germline assignment: CDR1 LNHDA and CDR2 SQIVND (reference sequence). Trimming removed 6 bases from V and 7 bases from J, with 13 bases in between. The DNA of the CDR3 is TGTGCCAGTAGCCCGGGACACCGACAGCCCCAGCATTTT. This encodes CASSPGHRQPQHF.

This rearrangement joins TRBV23-1 to TRBJ1-4, with D possibly TRBD1 on 5 matching bases. TRBV23-1 is annotated as an ORF whose role is uncertain. The CDR3 length is 15 residues. Trimming took 0 bases from V and 6 from J, leaving 11 bases between them. The CDR3 loop is CASSQSGRGDEKLFF. In nucleotides, the CDR3 is TGCGCCAGCAGTCAATCAGGTCGGGGGGATGAAAAACTGTTTTTT.

This rearrangement joins TRBV2 to TRBJ2-6, with D tentatively TRBD2 (5 bases). CDR1 is SNHLY and CDR2 is FYNNEI in the germline V gene. The CDR3 runs to 15 residues. Trimming took 5 bases from V and 0 from J, leaving 8 bases between them. CDR3 DNA: TGTGCCAGCAGTCGTACTAGCTCTGGGGCCAACGTCCTGACTTTC. Amino acid sequence: CASSRTSSGANVLTF.

In DNA, the CDR3 is TGTGCCAGCAGTCTCTTAGCGGGGGGCCATGATACGCAGTATTTT. Amino acids: CASSLLAGGHDTQYF. The chain has TRBV28 and TRBJ2-3, with 10 bases matching TRBD2. The trim removed 5 bases at V and 6 bases at J, leaving 8 bases unmatched. The CDR3 length is 15 residues. The V gene's germline CDR1 is MDHEN and CDR2 SYDVKM.

The rearrangement joins TRBV5-1 to TRBJ1-1, with D unresolved. CDR1 SGHRS and CDR2 YFSETQ come from the germline V gene. V was pared by 0 bases and J by 4 bases, with 7 bases between. The CDR3 has 13 amino acids. The CDR3 nucleotides are TGCGCCAGCAGCTTGGCCGGGGTCACTGAAGCTTTCTTT. Translated: CASSLAGVTEAFF.

J is TRBJ1-2 and V is TRBV7-3; D call uncertain. There are 14 residues in the CDR3. Trimming pared 5 bases from V and 4 bases from J, leaving 14 bases between. In germline, CDR1 is SGHTA, CDR2 FQGTGA. CDR3 residues: CASSPTSEGYGYTF. CDR3 DNA: TGTGCCAGCAGCCCCACCTCGGAGGGCTATGGCTACACCTTC.

This chain connects TRBV28 to TRBJ2-7; 11 positions agree with TRBD1. The length of the CDR3 is 14 residues. Germline V gene lookup returns CDR1 MDHEN and CDR2 SYDVKM. With V trimmed by 5 bases and J by 6 bases, 6 bases remained unmatched. The CDR3, as DNA: TGTGCCAGCAGTAGTGGACAGGGGGCAGGCGAGCAGTACTTC. This encodes CASSSGQGAGEQYF.

The V gene is TRBV4-1, the J gene TRBJ2-7; D not certain. The CDR3 runs to 9 residues. V lost 10 bases to trimming and J lost 5 bases, with 6 bases between them. Germline-derived CDR1 and CDR2 are MGHRA and YSYEKL. CDR3 protein: CATGHEQYF. DNA of the CDR3: TGCGCCACGGGTCACGAGCAGTACTTC.

V and J are TRBV7-9 and TRBJ2-3, with D uncertain. Germline V gene lookup returns CDR1 SEHNR and CDR2 FQNEAQ (reference sequence). The CDR3 contains 16 residues. V lost 3 bases and J 6 bases, leaving 19 bases between the germline ends. The CDR3 spells CASSLDLASTGDTQYF. The CDR3 DNA reads as TGTGCCAGCAGCTTGGATCTGGCCAGTACCGGGGATACGCAGTATTTT.

The chain is built from TRBV11-3 and TRBJ2-7, with 11 bases fitting TRBD1. Per the germline V gene, CDR1 is SGHNT and CDR2 is YENEEA. J gave up 0 bases and V 5 bases, and 3 bases lay outside the gene matches. This CDR3 is 15 amino acids long. DNA for the CDR3: TGTGCCAGCAGCGTGGGACAGGGGGGCTCCTACGAGCAGTACTTC. This encodes CASSVGQGGSYEQYF.

This clone is a singleton in its sample. This rearrangement joins TRBV2 to TRBJ2-7; TRBD1 matches 9 bases. This CDR3 contains 12 residues. Germline V lookup: CDR1 SNHLY, CDR2 FYNNEI. V shed 11 bases, J shed 2 bases, and the junction held 4 bases outside the gene matches. CDR3 sequence reads: CAVDRGPYEQYF. The CDR3 DNA follows: TGTGCCGTGGACAGGGGACCCTACGAGCAGTACTTC.

This clone was observed once. The rearrangement uses TRBV7-9 and TRBJ2-7; 8 nucleotides match TRBD1. The ends lost 5 bases at V and 2 bases at J; junction bases unmatched: 11. The CDR3 loop spans 16 amino acids. Germline values: CDR1 SEHNR, CDR2 FQNEAQ (reference sequence). CDR3 DNA sequence: TGTGCCAGCAGCCCCCCGGCGACAGGGGAAACCTACGAGCAGTACTTC. This sequence encodes CASSPPATGETYEQYF.

The rearrangement links TRBV6-5 to TRBJ1-1, with 7 bases lining up with TRBD1. The CDR3 totals 15 residues. The V gene end was trimmed by 5 bases and the J gene end by 1 base; junction bases not matched to a gene: 7. The germline CDR1 and CDR2 sequences are MNHEY and SVGAGI. The CDR3 DNA follows: TGTGCCAGCAGTCAGATCCGGGACAGGAACACTGAAGCTTTCTTT. This translates into CASSQIRDRNTEAFF.

The J gene is TRBJ1-1, the V gene TRBV6-5; 10 bases are shared with TRBD1. The V segment lost 7 bases and the J segment 11 bases; nucleotides outside the gene matches: 7. The CDR3 is made up of 12 amino acids. The germline CDR1 and CDR2 sequences are MNHEY and SVGAGI. The CDR3: CASTRTGGFAFF. CDR3 nucleotide sequence: TGTGCCAGCACTCGGACAGGGGGTTTTGCTTTCTTT.

J is TRBJ1-2 and V is TRBV5-6, with D maybe TRBD1 (6 bases). The CDR3 totals 16 residues. CDR1 is SGHDT and CDR2 is YYEEEE in the germline V gene. The germline V and J ends were trimmed by 3 bases and 4 bases, with 19 bases remaining between them. The CDR3 loop is CASSYYIAGASYGYTF. The CDR3 DNA is TGTGCCAGCAGCTACTACATAGCGGGGGCTTCCTATGGCTACACCTTC. Full variable domain (missing parts from reference TRBV5-6 and TRBJ1-2): DAGVTQSPTHLIKTRGQQVTLRCSPKSGHDTVSWYQQALGQGPQFIFQYYEEEERQRGNFPDRFSGHQFPNYSSELNVNALLLGDSALYLCASSYYIAGASYGYTFGSGTRLTVV.

This clone was counted between two and nine times. This chain joins TRBV24-1 and TRBJ2-3; possible D gene TRBD2, 6 bases. Germline CDR1 is KGHDR and CDR2 is SFDVKD. Trimming cost V 3 bases and J 0 bases, with 18 bases left between them. The CDR3 is made up of 18 amino acids. CDR3 DNA sequence: TGTGCCACCAGTGATCATGGGTCGGCGGGGAAGAGCACAGATACGCAGTATTTT. Protein sequence: CATSDHGSAGKSTDTQYF.

The J gene is TRBJ2-7, the V gene TRBV21-1; no check of the table's D call, TRBD1, against the DNA was made. TRBV21-1 is recorded as a pseudogene. The CDR3 runs to 18 residues. In nucleotides, the CDR3 is TGTGCCAGCAGCAGACGGACCGGGACAGGTCCAAAGCCCTACGAGCAGTACTTC. Protein sequence: CASSRRTGTGPKPYEQYF.

The chain has TRBV9 and TRBJ2-1, with 12 bases that match TRBD2. V lost 3 bases and J lost 4; bases outside the gene matches: 2. The germline gives CDR1 SGDLS, CDR2 YYNGEE. The CDR3 has 15 residues. CDR3 amino acids: CASSALAGGYNEQFF. CDR3 sequence (DNA): TGTGCCAGCAGCGCACTAGCGGGAGGTTACAATGAGCAGTTCTTC.

V and J are TRBV11-2 and TRBJ2-1; D is possibly TRBD2 (6 bases). V was clipped by 7 bases and J by 3 bases, with 13 bases between them. The CDR3 has 14 amino acids. Looked up from germline, CDR1 is SGHAT and CDR2 is FQNNGV. The CDR3 region has the DNA TGTGCCAGCATCTCCGGGACTGGCTACAATGAGCAGTTCTTC. It encodes CASISGTGYNEQFF.

The chain is built from TRBV20-1 and TRBJ1-1; unclear D gene. The CDR3 has 15 residues. Germline values: CDR1 DFQATT, CDR2 SNEGSKA (reference sequence). V was trimmed by 3 bases and J by 1 base, leaving 15 bases between them. The CDR3 sequence is CSASSSYGPNTEAFF. The CDR3 bases are TGCAGTGCTAGTTCCAGTTATGGCCCGAACACTGAAGCTTTCTTT.

The chain carries TRBV7-2 and TRBJ2-2; a possible D gene is TRBD1 (6 bases). CDR3 length equals 14 residues. Germline-derived CDR1 and CDR2 are SGHTA and FQGNSA. V was shortened by 2 bases and J by 6 bases, with 10 bases between the two germline ends. CDR3 loop: CASSLLQGSGELFF. The CDR3 DNA sequence: TGTGCCAGCAGCTTATTACAGGGTTCCGGGGAGCTGTTTTTT. Using reference TRBV7-2 and TRBJ2-2 for the parts outside the CDR3, the full variable domain is GAGVSQSPSNKVTEKGKDVELRCDPISGHTALYWYRQSLGQGLEFLIYFQGNSAPDKSGLPSDRFSAERTGGSVSTLTIQRTQQEDSAVYLCASSLLQGSGELFFGEGSRLTVL.

The rearrangement joins TRBV5-1 to TRBJ1-4; 7 nucleotides match TRBD1. In germline, CDR1 is SGHRS, CDR2 YFSETQ. Unmatched junction bases numbered 7, after V lost 0 bases and J lost 8 bases. There are 15 residues in the CDR3. The DNA for the CDR3 is TGCGCCAGCAGCTTGGATGGGACAGACGGGGAAAAACTGTTTTTT. It codes for CASSLDGTDGEKLFF.

This chain connects TRBV7-8 to TRBJ1-2; TRBD1 is a possible D gene (6 bases). Trimming stripped 3 bases from V and 6 bases from J, with 14 bases between. Germline-derived CDR1 and CDR2 are SGHVS and FQNEAQ. The length of the CDR3 is 14 residues. CDR3 protein: CASSLGRGGDGYTF. In DNA, the CDR3 is TGTGCCAGCAGCTTGGGCAGAGGGGGGGATGGCTACACCTTC.

The J gene is TRBJ2-3, the V gene TRBV27, with a possible D match to TRBD1 (6 bases). V lost 0 bases to trimming and J lost 5 bases, with 12 bases between them. The CDR3 length is 15 residues. Looked up from germline, CDR1 is MNHEY and CDR2 is SMNVEV (reference sequence). The CDR3 DNA reads TGTGCCAGCAGTTTATCGTACAGGGTCGGAGATACGCAGTATTTT. Protein: CASSLSYRVGDTQYF.

The genes are TRBV4-3 and TRBJ1-1; 7 bases line up with TRBD1. With V trimmed by 3 bases and J by 14 bases, 12 bases remained unmatched. The CDR3 spans 13 residues. The V gene's germline CDR1 is LGHNA and CDR2 YSLEER. The CDR3 reads CASSHGRTGQGFF. CDR3 in DNA: TGCGCCAGCAGCCACGGTAGGACAGGCCAGGGGTTCTTT.

The rearrangement uses TRBV6-5 and TRBJ2-7; D might be TRBD1 (6 bases). CDR1 and CDR2 (germline): MNHEY, SVGAGI. Trimming shortened V by 7 bases and J by 7 bases, and 23 bases separated the two germline ends. CDR3 size: 15 residues. The CDR3 sequence: CASTKFGTRMNEQYF. The DNA of the CDR3 is TGTGCCAGCACCAAATTCGGGACACGGATGAATGAGCAGTACTTC.